This T cell receptor (beta chain) was recovered during a study of long-term antiretroviral therapy in people with HIV. Survey-level immunoSEQ v3.0 assays were run. Some clones are missing from TCRdb's copy, which holds only in-frame ones; the method was immunoSEQ multiplex PCR. The sample includes some 17,000 clones, around 80% of them seen just once. Sequences were derived from unsorted PBMCs, sampled 0.1 years before starting antiretroviral therapy. This clonotype was sampled from a man between 18 and 35 years old with HIV.

CDR3 residues: CASSLGQYSNQPQHF. The DNA of the CDR3 is TGCGCCAGCAGCTTGGGCCAATATAGCAATCAGCCCCAGCATTTT. V usage is TRBV5-1 and J usage is TRBJ1-5, with D hard to call. Germline values: CDR1 SGHRS, CDR2 YFSETQ. The CDR3 spans 15 residues. Trimming shortened V by 0 bases and J by 0 bases, and 7 bases separated the two germline ends.